The T cell receptor beta chain described here comes from a study of control samples from healthy donors and cancer patients. The CDR3 loop spans 15 amino acids. Germline assignment: CDR1 SGDLS and CDR2 YYNGEE. After removal of 4 bases from V and 6 bases from J, the junction contained 8 bases not matched to a gene. Libraries were prepared by immunoSEQ multiplex PCR; TCRdb keeps only in-frame clonotypes and omits some of them. The sample carries about 180,000 clones, about 91% recorded once. This clonotype was obtained from a woman in her thirties or forties in good health. The sequenced sample was blood. V usage is TRBV9 and J usage is TRBJ2-3, with 10 bases that match TRBD2. CDR3 coding DNA: TGTGCCAGCAGCTCTAGCGGGGGCCTTGGGGATACGCAGTATTTT. Residues: CASSSSGGLGDTQYF.